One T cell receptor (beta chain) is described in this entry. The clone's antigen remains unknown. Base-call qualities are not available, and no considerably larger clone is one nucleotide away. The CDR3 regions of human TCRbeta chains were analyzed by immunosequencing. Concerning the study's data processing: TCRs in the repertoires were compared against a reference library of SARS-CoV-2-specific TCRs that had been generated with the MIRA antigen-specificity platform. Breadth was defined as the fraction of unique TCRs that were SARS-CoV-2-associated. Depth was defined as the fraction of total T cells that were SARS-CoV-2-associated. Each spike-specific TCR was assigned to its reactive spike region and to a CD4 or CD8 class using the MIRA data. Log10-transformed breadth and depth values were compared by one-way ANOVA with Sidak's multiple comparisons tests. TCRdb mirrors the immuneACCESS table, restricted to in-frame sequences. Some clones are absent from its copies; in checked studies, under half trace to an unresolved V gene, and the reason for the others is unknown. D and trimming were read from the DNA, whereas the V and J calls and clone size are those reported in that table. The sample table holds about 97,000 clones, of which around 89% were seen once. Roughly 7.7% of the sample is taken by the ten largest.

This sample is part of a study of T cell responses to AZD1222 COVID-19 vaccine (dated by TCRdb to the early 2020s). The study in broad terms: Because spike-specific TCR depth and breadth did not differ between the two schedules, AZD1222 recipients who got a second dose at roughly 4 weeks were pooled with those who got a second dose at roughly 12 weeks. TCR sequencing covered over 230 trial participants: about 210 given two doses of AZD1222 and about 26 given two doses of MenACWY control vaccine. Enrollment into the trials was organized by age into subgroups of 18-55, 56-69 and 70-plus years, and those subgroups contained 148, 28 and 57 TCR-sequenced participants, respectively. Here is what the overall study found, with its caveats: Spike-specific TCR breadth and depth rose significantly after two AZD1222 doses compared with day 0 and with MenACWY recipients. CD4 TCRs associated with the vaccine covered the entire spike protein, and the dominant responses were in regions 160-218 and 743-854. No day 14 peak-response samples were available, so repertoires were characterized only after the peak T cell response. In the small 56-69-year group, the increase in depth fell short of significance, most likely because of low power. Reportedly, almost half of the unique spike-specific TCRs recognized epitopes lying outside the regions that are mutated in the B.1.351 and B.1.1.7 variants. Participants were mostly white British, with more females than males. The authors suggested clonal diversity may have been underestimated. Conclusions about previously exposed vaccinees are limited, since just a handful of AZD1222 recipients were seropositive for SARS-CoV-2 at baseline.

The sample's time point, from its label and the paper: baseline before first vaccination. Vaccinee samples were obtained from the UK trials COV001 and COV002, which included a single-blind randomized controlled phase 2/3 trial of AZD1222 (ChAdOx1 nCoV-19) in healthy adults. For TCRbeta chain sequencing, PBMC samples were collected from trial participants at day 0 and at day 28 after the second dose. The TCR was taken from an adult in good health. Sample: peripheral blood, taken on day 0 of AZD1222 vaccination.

The nucleotide sequence is TGTGCCAGCAGCGGACTAGCGGGAGTGTCCGGGGAGCTGTTTTTT. Its amino acids are CASSGLAGVSGELFF. The chain joins TRBV3-1 (or the pseudogene TRBV3-2) to TRBJ2-2, with TRBD2 identical over 13 junction bases. Trimming takes 5 bases off V and 6 bases off J; junction bases not matched to a gene: 3. The CDR3 sequence holds 15 residues, the cysteine and phenylalanine included. The read is trimmed to its CDR3 DNA, 45 bases read in frame from base 1. From a lookup of the germline V gene (reference sequence), CDR1 and CDR2 are LGHDT and YNNKEL.